The present entry profiles one TCR beta chain with its context. The germline V gene encodes CDR1 KGHSH and CDR2 LQKENI. The V gene lost 4 bases and the J gene lost 6 bases, with 10 bases spanning the gap. This CDR3 is 13 amino acids long. The data were taken from a study of blood T cell repertoires in COVID-19. Study-wide context: Specimens from acute and convalescent COVID-19 originated in the United States, Italy and Spain. PBMCs, B-cell-depleted T cells, or T cells provided the cDNA or gDNA that made up the material.

Method: immunoSEQ multiplex PCR; TCRdb's copy keeps in-frame clones and lacks some. The table has approximately 180,000 clones, approximately 85% seen once. The V call is TRBV18, the J call TRBJ2-1, with D possibly TRBD2 on 5 matching bases. The sample comprised peripheral blood. The TCR sequence derives from a human donor with active or convalescent COVID-19. The donor label of this sample is uncertain. The CDR3 loop reads CASSRGEGNEQFF. The CDR3 bases are TGTGCCAGCTCACGCGGAGAGGGCAATGAGCAGTTCTTC. The whole variable domain, remainder taken from reference TRBV18 and TRBJ2-1, is NAGVMQNPRHLVRRRGQEARLRCSPMKGHSHVYWYRQLPEEGLKFMVYLQKENIIDESGMPKERFSAEFPKEGPSILRIQQVVRGDSAAYFCASSRGEGNEQFFGPGTRLTVL.